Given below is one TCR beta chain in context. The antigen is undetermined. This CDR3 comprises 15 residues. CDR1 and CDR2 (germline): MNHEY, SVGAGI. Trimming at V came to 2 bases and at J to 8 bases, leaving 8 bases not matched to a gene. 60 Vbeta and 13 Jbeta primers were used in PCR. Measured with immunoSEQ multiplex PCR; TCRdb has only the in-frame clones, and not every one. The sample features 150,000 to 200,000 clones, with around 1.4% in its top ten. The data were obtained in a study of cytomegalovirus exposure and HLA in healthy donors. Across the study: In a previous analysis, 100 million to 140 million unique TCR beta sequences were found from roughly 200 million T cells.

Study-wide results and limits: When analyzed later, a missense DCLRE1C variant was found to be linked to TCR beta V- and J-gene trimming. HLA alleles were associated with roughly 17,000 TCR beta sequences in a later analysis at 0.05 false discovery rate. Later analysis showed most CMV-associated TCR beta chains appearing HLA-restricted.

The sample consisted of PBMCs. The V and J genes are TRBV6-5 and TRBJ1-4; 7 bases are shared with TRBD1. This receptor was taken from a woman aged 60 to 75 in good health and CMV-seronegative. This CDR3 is CASSYQGQSSEKLFF. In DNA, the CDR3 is TGTGCCAGCAGTTACCAGGGACAGTCTTCGGAAAAACTGTTTTTT.